This T cell receptor beta chain emerged from a study of T cell responses to AZD1222 COVID-19 vaccine. Study observations and caveats: Females made up more of the donors, who were largely white British, and clonal diversity may have come out too low. Only 5 or 6 individuals given AZD1222 were seropositive at baseline.

The method was immunoSEQ multiplex PCR; TCRdb's version includes in-frame clones alone and lacks a portion of them. This table has about 140,000 clones, 85% to 95% appearing once. On this clone: The antigen is not known.

CDR3 size: 11 residues. CDR1 and CDR2 from the germline V gene are SGHVS and FQNEAQ. Trimming stripped 3 bases from V and 10 bases from J, with 7 bases between. Sequenced material: peripheral blood, taken after recovery from COVID-19. The chain uses TRBV7-8 and TRBJ2-1, with D perhaps matching TRBD1 (5 bases). The source is an adult who had recovered from COVID-19. Here the CDR3 DNA reads TGTGCCAGCAGCTTGGGGCGCGAGCAGTTCTTC. It yields the protein CASSLGREQFF.